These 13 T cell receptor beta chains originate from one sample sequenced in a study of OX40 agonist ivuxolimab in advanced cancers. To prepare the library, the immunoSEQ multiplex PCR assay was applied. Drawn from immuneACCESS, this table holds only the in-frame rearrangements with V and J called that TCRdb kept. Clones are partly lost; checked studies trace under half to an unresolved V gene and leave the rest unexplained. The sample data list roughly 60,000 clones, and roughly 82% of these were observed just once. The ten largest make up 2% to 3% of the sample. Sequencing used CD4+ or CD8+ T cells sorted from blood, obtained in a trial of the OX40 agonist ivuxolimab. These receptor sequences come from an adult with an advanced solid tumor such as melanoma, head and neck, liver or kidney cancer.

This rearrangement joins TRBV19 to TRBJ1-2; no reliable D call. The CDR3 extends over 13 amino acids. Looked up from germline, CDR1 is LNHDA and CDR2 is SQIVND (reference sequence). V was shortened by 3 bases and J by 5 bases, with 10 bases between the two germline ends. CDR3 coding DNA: TGTGCCAGTAGTATTGGACGGGGATATGGCTACACCTTC. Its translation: CASSIGRGYGYTF.

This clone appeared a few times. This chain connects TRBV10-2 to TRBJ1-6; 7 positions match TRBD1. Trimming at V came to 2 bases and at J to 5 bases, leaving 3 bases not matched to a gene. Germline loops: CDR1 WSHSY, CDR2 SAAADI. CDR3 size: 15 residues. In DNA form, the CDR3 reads TGCGCCAGCAGTGAGCGGACAGGAGATAATTCACCCCTCCACTTT. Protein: CASSERTGDNSPLHF.

Here the CDR3 reads CASSQGSRDRGSGYTF. The CDR3 region has the DNA TGCGCCAGCAGCCAAGGATCGAGAGACAGGGGATCTGGCTACACCTTC. The chain joins TRBV4-3 to TRBJ1-2, with 8 bases matching TRBD1. V trimming: 1 base; J trimming: 7 bases; junction bases outside the gene matches: 11. The length of the CDR3 is 16 residues. CDR1 and CDR2 (germline): LGHNA, YSLEER.

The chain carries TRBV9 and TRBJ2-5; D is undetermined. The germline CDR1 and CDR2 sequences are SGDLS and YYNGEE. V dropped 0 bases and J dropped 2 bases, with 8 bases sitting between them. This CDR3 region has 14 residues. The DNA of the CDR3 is TGTGCCAGCAGCGTAGCCCTGCAGCAAGAGACCCAGTACTTC. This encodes CASSVALQQETQYF.

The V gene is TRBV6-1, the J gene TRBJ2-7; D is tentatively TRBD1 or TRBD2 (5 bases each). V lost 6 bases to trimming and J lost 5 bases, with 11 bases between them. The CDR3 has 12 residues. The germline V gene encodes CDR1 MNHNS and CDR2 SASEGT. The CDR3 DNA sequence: TGTGCCAGCAGGGACGGGGCGCACGAGCAGTACTTC. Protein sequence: CASRDGAHEQYF.

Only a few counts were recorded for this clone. The CDR3 protein is CASSLEAGGEQPQHF. As DNA, the CDR3 is TGTGCCAGCAGCTTAGAGGCAGGGGGAGAGCAGCCCCAGCATTTT. This chain joins TRBV7-2 and TRBJ1-5; TRBD1 agrees at 7 bases. The germline gives CDR1 SGHTA, CDR2 FQGNSA. CDR3 length equals 15 residues. The trim removed 1 base at V and 7 bases at J, leaving 7 bases unmatched.

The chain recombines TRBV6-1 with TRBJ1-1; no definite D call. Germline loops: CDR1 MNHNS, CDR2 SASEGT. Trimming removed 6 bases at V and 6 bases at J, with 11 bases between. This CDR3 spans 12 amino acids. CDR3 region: CASRTPWSEAFF. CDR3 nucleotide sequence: TGTGCCAGCAGGACTCCCTGGTCTGAAGCTTTCTTT.

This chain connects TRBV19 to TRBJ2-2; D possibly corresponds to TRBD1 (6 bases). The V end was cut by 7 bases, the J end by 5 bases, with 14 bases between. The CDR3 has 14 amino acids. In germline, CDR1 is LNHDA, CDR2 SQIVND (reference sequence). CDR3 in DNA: TGTGCCAGTAACTGGGGGCGCGTGACCGGGGAGCTGTTTTTT. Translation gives CASNWGRVTGELFF.

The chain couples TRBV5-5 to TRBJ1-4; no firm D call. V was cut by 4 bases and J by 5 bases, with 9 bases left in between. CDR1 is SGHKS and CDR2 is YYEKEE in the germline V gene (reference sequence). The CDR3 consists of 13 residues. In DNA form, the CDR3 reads TGTGCCAGCAGCAAGACGGTGAATGAAAAACTGTTTTTT. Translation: CASSKTVNEKLFF. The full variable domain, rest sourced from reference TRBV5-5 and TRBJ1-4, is DAGVTQSPTHLIKTRGQQVTLRCSPISGHKSVSWYQQVLGQGPQFIFQYYEKEERGRGNFPDRFSARQFPNYSSELNVNALLLGDSALYLCASSKTVNEKLFFGSGTQLSVL.

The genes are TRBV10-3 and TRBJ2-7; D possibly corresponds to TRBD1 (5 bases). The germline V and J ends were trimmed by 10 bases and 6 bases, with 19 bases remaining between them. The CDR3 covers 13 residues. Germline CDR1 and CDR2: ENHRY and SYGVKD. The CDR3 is CATVQVLKSEQYF. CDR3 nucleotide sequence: TGTGCCACCGTACAGGTCCTTAAGAGCGAGCAGTACTTC.

DNA for the CDR3: TGTGCCAGCAGCTTAGCCCGAGTTCCCTACGAGCAGTACTTC. Translated, it gives CASSLARVPYEQYF. V and J are TRBV7-9 and TRBJ2-7, with D unclear. Germline V gene data show CDR1 as SEHNR and CDR2 as FQNEAQ (reference sequence). The CDR3 spans 14 residues. Between the trimmed V and J ends, which lost 0 bases and 2 bases, there was a span of 8 bases.

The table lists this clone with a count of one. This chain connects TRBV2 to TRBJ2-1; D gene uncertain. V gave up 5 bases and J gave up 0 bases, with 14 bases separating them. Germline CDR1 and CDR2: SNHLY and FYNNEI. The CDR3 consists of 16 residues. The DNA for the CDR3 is TGTGCCAGCAGTTCAGGATCCACCTTCTCCTACAATGAGCAGTTCTTC. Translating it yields CASSSGSTFSYNEQFF.

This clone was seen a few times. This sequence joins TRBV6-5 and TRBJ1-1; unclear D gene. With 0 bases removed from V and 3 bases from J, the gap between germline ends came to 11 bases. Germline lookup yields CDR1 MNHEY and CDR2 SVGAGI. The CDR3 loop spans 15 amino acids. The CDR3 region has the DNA TGTGCCAGCAGTTACTCGATTCGGGGAGACACTGAAGCTTTCTTT. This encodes CASSYSIRGDTEAFF.